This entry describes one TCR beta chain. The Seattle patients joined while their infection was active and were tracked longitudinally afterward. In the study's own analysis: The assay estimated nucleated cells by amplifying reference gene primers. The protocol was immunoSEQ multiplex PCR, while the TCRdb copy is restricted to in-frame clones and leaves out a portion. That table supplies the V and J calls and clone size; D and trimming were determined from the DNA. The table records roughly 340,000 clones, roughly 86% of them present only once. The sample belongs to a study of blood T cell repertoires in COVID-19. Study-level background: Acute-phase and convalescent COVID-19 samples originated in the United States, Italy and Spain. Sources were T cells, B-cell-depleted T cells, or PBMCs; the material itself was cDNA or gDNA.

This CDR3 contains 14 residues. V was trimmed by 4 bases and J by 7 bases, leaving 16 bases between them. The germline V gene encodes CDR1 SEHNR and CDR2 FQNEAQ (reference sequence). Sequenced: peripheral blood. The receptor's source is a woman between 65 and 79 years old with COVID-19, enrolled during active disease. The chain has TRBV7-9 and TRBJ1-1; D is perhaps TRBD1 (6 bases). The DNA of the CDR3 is TGTGCCAGCAGCTGGGCCGGGGGGGCCAATGAAGCTTTCTTT. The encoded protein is CASSWAGGANEAFF.